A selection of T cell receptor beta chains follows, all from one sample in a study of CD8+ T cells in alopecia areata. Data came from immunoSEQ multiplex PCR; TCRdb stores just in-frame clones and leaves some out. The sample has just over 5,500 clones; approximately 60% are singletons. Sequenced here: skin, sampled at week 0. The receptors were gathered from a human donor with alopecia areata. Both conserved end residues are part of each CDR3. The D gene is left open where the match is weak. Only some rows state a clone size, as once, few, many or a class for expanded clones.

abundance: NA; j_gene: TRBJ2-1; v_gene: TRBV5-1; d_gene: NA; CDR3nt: TGCGCCAGCAGCTTGGAACCCTACAATGAGCAGTTCTTC; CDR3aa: CASSLEPYNEQFF
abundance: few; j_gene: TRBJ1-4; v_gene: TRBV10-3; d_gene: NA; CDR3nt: TGTGCCATCAGTGACCCAGCTGTAGAGGGAAAACTGTTTTTT; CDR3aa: CAISDPAVEGKLFF
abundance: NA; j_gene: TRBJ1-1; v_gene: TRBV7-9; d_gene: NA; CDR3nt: TGTGCCAGCAGCTTAGATGTGTCTCCTGAAGCTTTCTTT; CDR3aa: CASSLDVSPEAFF
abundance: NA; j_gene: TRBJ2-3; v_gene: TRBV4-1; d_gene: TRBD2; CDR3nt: TGCGCCAGCAGCCAAGCCAGGACTAGCGGGGGAGGACGCACAGATACGCAGTATTTT; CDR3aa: CASSQARTSGGGRTDTQYF
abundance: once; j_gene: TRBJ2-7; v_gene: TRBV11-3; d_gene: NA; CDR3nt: TGTGCCAGCAGCTTAGGAGGGACACAGCAGTACTTC; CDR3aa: CASSLGGTQQYF
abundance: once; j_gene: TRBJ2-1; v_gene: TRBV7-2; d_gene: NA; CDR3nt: TGTGCCAGCAGCTTAGCAGCTTCGGGGTCAAGGGAGCAGTTCTTC; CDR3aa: CASSLAASGSREQFF
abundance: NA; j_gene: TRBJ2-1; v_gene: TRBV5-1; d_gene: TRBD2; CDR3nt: TGCGCCAGCAGCTATAGCGGGGGTACCTACAATGAGCAGTTCTTC; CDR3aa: CASSYSGGTYNEQFF
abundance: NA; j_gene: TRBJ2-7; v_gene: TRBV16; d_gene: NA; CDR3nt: TGTGCCAGCAGCCAATGGGGCGGCTACGAGCAGTACTTC; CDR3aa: CASSQWGGYEQYF
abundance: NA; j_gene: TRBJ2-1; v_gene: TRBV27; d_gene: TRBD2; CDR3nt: TGTGCCAGCAGGTCTAGCGGGGGCTACAATGAGCAGTTCTTC; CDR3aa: CASRSSGGYNEQFF
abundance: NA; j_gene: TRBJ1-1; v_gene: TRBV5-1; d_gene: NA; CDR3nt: TGCGCCAGCAGCGTAACAGGTAACACTGAAGCTTTCTTT; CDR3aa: CASSVTGNTEAFF
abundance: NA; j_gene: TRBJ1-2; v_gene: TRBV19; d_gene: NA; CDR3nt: TGTGCCAGCGCTTCGGGCAGGTGGAATGACCTTGACAATGGCTACACCTTC; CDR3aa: CASASGRWNDLDNGYTF
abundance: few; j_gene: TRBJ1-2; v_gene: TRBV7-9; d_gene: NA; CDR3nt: TGTGCCAGCGGCCTGGGCCGCTACTATGGCTACACCTTC; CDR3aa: CASGLGRYYGYTF
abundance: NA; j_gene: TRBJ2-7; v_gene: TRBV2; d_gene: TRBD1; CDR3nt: TGTGCCAGCCAGCTATTTAGGGACAGGGCCACCTACGAGCAGTACTTC; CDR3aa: CASQLFRDRATYEQYF
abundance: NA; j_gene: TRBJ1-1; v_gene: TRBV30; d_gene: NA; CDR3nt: TGTGCCTGGAGAGGCAGAAGTTCCGGCACTGAAGCTTTCTTT; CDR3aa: CAWRGRSSGTEAFF
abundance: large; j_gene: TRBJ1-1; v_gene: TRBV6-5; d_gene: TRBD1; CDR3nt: TGTGCCAGCAGTTGGGGACAGACGAACACTGAAGCTTTCTTT; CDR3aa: CASSWGQTNTEAFF
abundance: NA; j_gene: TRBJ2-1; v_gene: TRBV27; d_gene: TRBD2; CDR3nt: TGTGCCAGCAGTTTAGGCGGGGGGGCCTTTTATGAGCAGTTCTTC; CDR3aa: CASSLGGGAFYEQFF
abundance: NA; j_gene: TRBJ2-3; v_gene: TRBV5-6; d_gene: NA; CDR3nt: TGTGCCAGCAGCTTTCTCGGGGGTGAGCGAGATACGCAGTATTTT; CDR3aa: CASSFLGGERDTQYF
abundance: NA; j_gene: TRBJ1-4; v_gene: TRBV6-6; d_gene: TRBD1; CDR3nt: TGTGCCAGCAGCCAGGGGGGAAAACTGTTTTTT; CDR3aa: CASSQGGKLFF
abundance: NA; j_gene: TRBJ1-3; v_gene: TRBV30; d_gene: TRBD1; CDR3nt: TGTGCCTGGAGTGTATGGGGGGACAGGGCAACTAATTCTGGAAACACCATATATTTT; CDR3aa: CAWSVWGDRATNSGNTIYF
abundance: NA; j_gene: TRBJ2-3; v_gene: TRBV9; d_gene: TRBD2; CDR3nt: TGTGCCAGCAGTGTGGGACTAGCGGGCACAGATACGCAGTATTTT; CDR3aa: CASSVGLAGTDTQYF
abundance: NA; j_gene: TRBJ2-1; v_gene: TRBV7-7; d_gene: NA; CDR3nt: TGTGCTAGCAGCTTAGGGTTGAGGGAACCCTACAATGAGCAGTTCTTC; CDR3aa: CASSLGLREPYNEQFF